Reported below is one T cell receptor beta chain. Its antigen is currently not known. No base quality information exists; no much larger clone differs at one position. The axillary draining lymph nodes of breast cancer patients were the source of the lymph node samples. This entry belongs to a study of breast tumors, draining lymph nodes, adjacent tissues (dated by TCRdb to the mid-2010s). Concerning the study at large: The study compared TCR beta repertoires across tumor, adjacent nontumor tissue and axillary lymph nodes from breast cancer patients. The study was designed to assess the relationships and possible T-cell exchange between tumor, surrounding tissue and draining lymph node repertoires in human breast cancer.

Instrument used: Illumina HiSeq 2000. TCR beta chain libraries were generated by multiplex PCR amplification. The amplified TCR beta chain products were analyzed by high-throughput sequencing. TCRdb reran the public reads through fastp at Q25 and MiXCR, keeping productive beta chains. Under each unique CDR3 protein, matching rows form one entry showing the most common genes and DNA. The sample records 200,000 to 250,000 distinct CDR3 sequences, 34% of which are singletons. Approximately 4% of the sample is taken by the ten largest. The CDR3 sequence holds 22 residues, the cysteine and phenylalanine included. Only the CDR3 DNA stays, 66 bases, in frame from base 1. V and J lose 0 bases and 0 bases, and a span of 29 bases separates them. The germline V gene (reference sequence) provides CDR1 MNHNY and CDR2 SVGAGI. The investigation overall reported the following: Rather than being directly demonstrated, the conclusion that tumor T cells originate in lymph nodes was presented as consistent with a hypothesis. The data were considered consistent with most tumor T cells being derived from the lymph node and subsequently expanding within tumor tissue. Tumor T-cell repertoires showed less diversity than lymph node repertoires and more diversity than nontumor tissue repertoires, and tumor T-cell repertoires showed preferential V and J gene usage. The similarity between tumor and nontumor tissue repertoires was significantly greater in luminal-like breast cancer than in basal-like breast cancer.

Source material: axillary lymph node tissue. The V gene is TRBV6-6 and the J gene is TRBJ2-5, and perhaps TRBD1 as D gene, on 5 matching bases. The sequence was collected from a female donor with breast cancer. Some clones in this sample may be carry-over from other donors' samples. The DNA sequence follows: TGTGCCAGCAGTTACTCGACTTCGAAATGGCCCGGAACAGGAGAGTACCAAGAGACCCAGTACTTC. Protein translation: CASSYSTSKWPGTGEYQETQYF.